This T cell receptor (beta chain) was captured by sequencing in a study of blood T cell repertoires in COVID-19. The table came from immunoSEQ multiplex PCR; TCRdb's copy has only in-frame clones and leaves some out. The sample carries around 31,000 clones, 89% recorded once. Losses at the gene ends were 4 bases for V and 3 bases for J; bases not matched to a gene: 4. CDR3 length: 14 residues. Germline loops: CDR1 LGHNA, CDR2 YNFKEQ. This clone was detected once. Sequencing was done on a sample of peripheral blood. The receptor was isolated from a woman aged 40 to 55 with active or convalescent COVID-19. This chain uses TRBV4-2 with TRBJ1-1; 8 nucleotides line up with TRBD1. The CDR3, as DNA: TGTGCCAGCAGCCCAGCGGACAGGGACACTGAAGCTTTCTTT. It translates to CASSPADRDTEAFF.